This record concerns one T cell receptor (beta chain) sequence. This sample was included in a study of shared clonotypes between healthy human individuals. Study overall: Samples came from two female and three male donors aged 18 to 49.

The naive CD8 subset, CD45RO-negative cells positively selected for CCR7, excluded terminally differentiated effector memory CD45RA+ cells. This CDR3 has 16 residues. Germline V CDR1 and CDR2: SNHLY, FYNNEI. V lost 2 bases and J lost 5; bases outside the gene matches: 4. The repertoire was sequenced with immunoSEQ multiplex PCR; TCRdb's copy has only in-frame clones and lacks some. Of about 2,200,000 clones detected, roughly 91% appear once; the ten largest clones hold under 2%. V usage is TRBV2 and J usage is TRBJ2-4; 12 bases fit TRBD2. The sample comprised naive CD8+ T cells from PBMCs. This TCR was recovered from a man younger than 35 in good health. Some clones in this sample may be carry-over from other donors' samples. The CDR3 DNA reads TGTGCCAGCAGTGAATCGCGGACTAGCGGGGAAAACATTCAGTACTTC. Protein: CASSESRTSGENIQYF.